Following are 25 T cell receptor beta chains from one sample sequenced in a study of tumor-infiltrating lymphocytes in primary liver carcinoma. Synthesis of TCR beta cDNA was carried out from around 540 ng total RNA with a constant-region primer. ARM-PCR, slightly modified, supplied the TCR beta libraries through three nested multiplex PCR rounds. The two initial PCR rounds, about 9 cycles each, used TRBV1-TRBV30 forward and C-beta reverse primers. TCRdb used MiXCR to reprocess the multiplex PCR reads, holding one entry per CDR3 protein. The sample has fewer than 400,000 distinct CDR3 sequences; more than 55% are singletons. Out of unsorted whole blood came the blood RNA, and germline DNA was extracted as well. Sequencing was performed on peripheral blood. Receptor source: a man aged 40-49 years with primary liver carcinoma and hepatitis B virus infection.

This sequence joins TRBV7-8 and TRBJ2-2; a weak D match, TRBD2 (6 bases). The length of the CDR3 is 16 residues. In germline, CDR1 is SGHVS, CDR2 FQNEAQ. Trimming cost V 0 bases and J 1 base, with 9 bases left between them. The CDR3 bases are TGTGCCAGCAGCTTAGCAGTGCGGGAGAACACCGGGGAGCTGTTTTTT. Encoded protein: CASSLAVRENTGELFF.

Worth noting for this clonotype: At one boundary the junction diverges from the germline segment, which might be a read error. This CDR3 reads CASSLDGDPPQHF. The CDR3 bases are TGTGCCAGCAGCTTGGACGGGGATCCGCCCCAGCATTTC. This chain links TRBV5-4 with TRBJ1-5; D uncertain. This CDR3 region has 13 residues. Germline values: CDR1 SGHNT, CDR2 YYREEE (reference sequence).

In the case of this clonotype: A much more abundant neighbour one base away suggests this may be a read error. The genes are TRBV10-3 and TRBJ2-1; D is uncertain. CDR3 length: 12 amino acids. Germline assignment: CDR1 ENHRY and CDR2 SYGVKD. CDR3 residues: CAVSESESRQFF. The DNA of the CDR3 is TGTGCCGTCAGTGAGTCGGAGTCTCGGCAGTTCTTC.

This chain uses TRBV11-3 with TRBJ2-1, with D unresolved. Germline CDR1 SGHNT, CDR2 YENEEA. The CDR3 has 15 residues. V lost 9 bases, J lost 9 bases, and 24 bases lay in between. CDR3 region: CASISTDTAFSEQFF. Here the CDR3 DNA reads TGTGCCAGTATCTCTACTGACACAGCCTTTAGTGAGCAGTTCTTC.

The CDR3 bases are TGTGCCAGCAGCCCGATGGGGGAGGCCTACGAGCAGTACTTC. Translation gives CASSPMGEAYEQYF. The J gene is TRBJ2-7, the V gene TRBV6-1; weak D call: TRBD2 (6 bases). The CDR3 sequence is 14 residues long. Germline-derived CDR1 and CDR2 are MNHNS and SASEGT. V gave up 6 bases and J gave up 2 bases, with 14 bases separating them.

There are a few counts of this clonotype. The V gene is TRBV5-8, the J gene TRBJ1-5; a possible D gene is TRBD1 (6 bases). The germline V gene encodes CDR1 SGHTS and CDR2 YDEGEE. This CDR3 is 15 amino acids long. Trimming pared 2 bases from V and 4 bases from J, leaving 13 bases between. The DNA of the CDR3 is TGTGCCAGCAGCTTAGAAGGGGGGAGAAATCAGCCCCAGCATTTT. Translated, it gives CASSLEGGRNQPQHF.

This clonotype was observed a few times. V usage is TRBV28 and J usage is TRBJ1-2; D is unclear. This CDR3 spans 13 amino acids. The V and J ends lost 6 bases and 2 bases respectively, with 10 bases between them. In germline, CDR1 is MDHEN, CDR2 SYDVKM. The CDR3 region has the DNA TGTGCCAGCAGCATAGACGGAAACTATGGCTACACCTTC. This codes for CASSIDGNYGYTF.

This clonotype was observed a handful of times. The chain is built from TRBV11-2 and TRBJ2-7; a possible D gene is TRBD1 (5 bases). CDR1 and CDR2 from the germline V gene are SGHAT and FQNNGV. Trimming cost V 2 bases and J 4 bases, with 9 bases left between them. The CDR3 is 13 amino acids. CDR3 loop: CASSLFSGYEQYF. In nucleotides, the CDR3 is TGTGCCAGCAGCTTATTTTCAGGGTACGAGCAGTACTTC.

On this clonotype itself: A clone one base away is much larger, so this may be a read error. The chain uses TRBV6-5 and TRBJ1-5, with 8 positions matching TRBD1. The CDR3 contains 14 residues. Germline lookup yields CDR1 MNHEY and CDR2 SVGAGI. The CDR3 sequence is CASSLGQGYQPHHF. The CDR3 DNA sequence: TGTGCCAGCAGCCTCGGACAGGGTTATCAGCCCCACCATTTT.

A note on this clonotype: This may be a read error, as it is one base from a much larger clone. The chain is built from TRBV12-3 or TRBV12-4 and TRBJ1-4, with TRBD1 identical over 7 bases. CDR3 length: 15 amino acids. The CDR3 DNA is TGTGCCAACAGTCCTAGGACAGGAGGAGGTGAAAAACTGTTTTTT. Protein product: CANSPRTGGGEKLFF.

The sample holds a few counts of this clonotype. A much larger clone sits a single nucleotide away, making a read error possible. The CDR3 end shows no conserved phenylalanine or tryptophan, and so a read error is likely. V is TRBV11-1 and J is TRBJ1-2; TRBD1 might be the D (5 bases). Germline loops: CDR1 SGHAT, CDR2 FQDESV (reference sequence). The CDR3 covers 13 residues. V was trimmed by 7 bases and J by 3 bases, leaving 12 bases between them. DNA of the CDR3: TGTGCCAGCACTGAGGACACTTACTATGGCTACACCCTC. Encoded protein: CASTEDTYYGYTL.

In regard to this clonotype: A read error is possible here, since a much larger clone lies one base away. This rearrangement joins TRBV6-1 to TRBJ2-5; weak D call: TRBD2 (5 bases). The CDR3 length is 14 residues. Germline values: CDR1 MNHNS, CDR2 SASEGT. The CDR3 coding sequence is TGTGCCAGCGGTGAATCGAGCGGAGGCGAGACCCAGTACTTC. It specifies CASGESSGGETQYF.

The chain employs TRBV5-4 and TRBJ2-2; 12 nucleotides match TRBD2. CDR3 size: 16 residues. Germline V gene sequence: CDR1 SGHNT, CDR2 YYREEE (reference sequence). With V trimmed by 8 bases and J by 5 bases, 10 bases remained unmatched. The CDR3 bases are TGTGCCAGGAACTTGACTAGCGGGAGTCGGACCGGGGAGCTGTTTTTT. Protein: CARNLTSGSRTGELFF.

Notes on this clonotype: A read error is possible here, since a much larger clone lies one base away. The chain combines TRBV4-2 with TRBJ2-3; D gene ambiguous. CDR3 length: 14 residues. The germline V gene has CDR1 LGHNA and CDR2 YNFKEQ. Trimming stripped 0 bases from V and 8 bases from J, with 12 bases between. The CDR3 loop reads CASSQEGSPGTQYF. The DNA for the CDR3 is TGTGCCAGCAGCCAAGAGGGCAGCCCAGGTACGCAGTATTTT.

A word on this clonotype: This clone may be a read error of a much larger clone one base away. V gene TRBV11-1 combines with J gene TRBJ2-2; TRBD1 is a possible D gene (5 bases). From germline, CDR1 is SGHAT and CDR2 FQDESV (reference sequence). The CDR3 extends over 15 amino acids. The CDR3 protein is CAGSYTGPFSGELFF. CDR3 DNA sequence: TGTGCCGGCAGCTATACAGGACCTTTCTCCGGGGAGCTGTTTTTT. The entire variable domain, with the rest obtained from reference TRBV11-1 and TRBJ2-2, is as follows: EAEVAQSPRYKITEKSQAVAFWCDPISGHATLYWYRQILGQGPELLVQFQDESVVDDSQLPKDRFSAERLKGVDSTLKIQPAELGDSAMYLCAGSYTGPFSGELFFGEGSRLTVL.

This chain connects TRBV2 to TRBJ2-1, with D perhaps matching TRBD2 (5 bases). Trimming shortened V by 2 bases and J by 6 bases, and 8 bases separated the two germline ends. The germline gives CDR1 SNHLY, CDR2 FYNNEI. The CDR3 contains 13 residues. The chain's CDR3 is CASSESGFNEQFF. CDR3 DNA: TGTGCCAGCAGTGAATCGGGGTTCAATGAGCAGTTCTTC.

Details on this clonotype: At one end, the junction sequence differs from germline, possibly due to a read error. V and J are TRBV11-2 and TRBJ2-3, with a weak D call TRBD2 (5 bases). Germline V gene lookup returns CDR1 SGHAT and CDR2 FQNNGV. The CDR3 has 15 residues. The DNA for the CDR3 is TGTGCTAGCAGCTTCGGCGGGTCTAGCACAAATACGCAGTATTTT. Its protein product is CASSFGGSSTNTQYF.

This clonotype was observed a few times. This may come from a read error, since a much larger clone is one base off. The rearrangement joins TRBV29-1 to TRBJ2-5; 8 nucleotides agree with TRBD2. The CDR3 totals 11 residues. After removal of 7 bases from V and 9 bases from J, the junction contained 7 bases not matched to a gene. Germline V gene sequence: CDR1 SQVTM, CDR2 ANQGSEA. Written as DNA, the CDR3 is TGCAGCGGACGAACGCGGGAGGCCCAGTACTTC. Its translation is CSGRTREAQYF.

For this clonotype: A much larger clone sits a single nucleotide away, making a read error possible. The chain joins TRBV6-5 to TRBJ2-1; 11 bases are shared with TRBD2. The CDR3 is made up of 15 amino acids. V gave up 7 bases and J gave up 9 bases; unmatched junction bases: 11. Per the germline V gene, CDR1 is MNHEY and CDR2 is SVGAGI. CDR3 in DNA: TGTGCCAGCATCCCGGCTAGCGGGAGGTTGCTTGAGCAGTTCTTC. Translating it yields CASIPASGRLLEQFF.

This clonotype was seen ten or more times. The CDR3 bases are TGTGCCAGCAGCCAAGATCTTCTGACGGACTATGGCTACACCTTC. Protein: CASSQDLLTDYGYTF. The chain recombines TRBV4-2 with TRBJ1-2, with D hard to call. Trimming left V 0 bases short and J 3 bases short, with 11 bases between. Germline loops: CDR1 LGHNA, CDR2 YNFKEQ. The CDR3 consists of 15 residues.

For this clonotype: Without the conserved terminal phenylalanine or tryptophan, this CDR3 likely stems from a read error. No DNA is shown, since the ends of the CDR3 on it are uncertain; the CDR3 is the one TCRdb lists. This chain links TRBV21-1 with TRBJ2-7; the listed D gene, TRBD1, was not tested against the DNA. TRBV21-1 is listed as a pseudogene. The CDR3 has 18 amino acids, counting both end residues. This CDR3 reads CASSPPNLSGTGSYEQYL.

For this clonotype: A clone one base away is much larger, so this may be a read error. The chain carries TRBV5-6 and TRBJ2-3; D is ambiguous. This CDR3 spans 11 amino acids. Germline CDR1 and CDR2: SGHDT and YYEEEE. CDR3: CASSFIDTHYF. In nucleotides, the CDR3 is TGTGCCAGCAGCTTTATAGATACGCACTATTTT.

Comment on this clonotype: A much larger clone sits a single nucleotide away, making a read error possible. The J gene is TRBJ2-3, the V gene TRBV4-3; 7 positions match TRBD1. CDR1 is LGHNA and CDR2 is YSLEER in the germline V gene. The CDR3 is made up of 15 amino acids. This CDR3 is CASNQDRVGTDTQYF. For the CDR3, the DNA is TGCGCCAGCAACCAAGACAGGGTGGGCACAGATACGCAGTATTTT.

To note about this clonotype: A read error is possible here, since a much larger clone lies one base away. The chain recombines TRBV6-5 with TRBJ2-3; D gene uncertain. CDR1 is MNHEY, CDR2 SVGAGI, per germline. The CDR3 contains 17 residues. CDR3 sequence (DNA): TGTGTCAGCAGCGCTCGAAGGTCAATCGACCTGGGGGATACGCAGTATTTT. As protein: CVSSARRSIDLGDTQYF.

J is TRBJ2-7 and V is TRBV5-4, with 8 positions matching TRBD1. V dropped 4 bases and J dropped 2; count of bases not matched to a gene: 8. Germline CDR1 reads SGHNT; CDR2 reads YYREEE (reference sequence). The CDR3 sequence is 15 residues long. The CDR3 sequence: CASSLADRDPYEQYF. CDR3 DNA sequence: TGTGCCAGCAGCCTCGCGGACAGGGATCCCTACGAGCAGTACTTC.